A selection of T cell receptor beta chains follows, all from one sample in a study of OX40 agonist ivuxolimab in advanced cancers. Repertoires were generated with immunoSEQ multiplex PCR, while TCRdb's copy carries only in-frame clones and drops some. In the table there are approximately 79,000 clones, around nine tenths of which are singletons. Here the sequenced sample was CD4+ or CD8+ T cells sorted from blood, taken in a trial of the OX40 agonist ivuxolimab. The source of these receptors is an adult with an advanced solid tumor such as melanoma, head and neck, liver or kidney cancer. Both conserved end residues are part of each CDR3. Each record gives: CDR3 length, D gene, V gene, clone size, J gene, CDR3 DNA, CDR3 protein. A D gene is named only where the DNA matches it firmly. A clone size is listed for some rows: how often the clone was seen (once, few, many), or a class if it is expanded.

cdr3_length: 13
d_call: -
v_call: TRBV27
clone_size: -
j_call: TRBJ1-5
cdr3_nt: TGTGCCAGCGGCCAGGGCCCAATCAAGCCCCAGCATTTT
cdr3_aa: CASGQGPIKPQHF

cdr3_length: 13
d_call: -
v_call: TRBV6-5
clone_size: few
j_call: TRBJ1-1
cdr3_nt: TGTGCCAGCAGTGAAGGGGGACACATCCACGCTTTCTTT
cdr3_aa: CASSEGGHIHAFF

cdr3_length: 15
d_call: TRBD2
v_call: TRBV10-3
clone_size: -
j_call: TRBJ2-1
cdr3_nt: TGTGCCATCAGTACCCTAGCGGGGGGTAACAATGAGCAGTTCTTC
cdr3_aa: CAISTLAGGNNEQFF

cdr3_length: 13
d_call: -
v_call: TRBV18
clone_size: -
j_call: TRBJ2-2
cdr3_nt: TGTGCCAGCTCACCACCTAGCACCGGGGAGCTGTTTTTT
cdr3_aa: CASSPPSTGELFF

cdr3_length: 14
d_call: -
v_call: TRBV6-5
clone_size: -
j_call: TRBJ1-6
cdr3_nt: TGTGCCACCAGGAGGGACATTAATAATTCACCCCTCCACTTT
cdr3_aa: CATRRDINNSPLHF

cdr3_length: 16
d_call: -
v_call: TRBV7-9
clone_size: -
j_call: TRBJ2-4
cdr3_nt: TGTGCCAGCAGTTCCCAGTCTGATTTAGCCAAAAACATTCAGTACTTC
cdr3_aa: CASSSQSDLAKNIQYF

cdr3_length: 15
d_call: TRBD2
v_call: TRBV27
clone_size: -
j_call: TRBJ2-2
cdr3_nt: TGTGCCAAAAAAGGGAGCGGGGGGAACACCGGGGAGCTGTTTTTT
cdr3_aa: CAKKGSGGNTGELFF

cdr3_length: 15
d_call: -
v_call: TRBV5-1
clone_size: -
j_call: TRBJ1-2
cdr3_nt: TGCGCCAGCAGCTTCGAGGTGGGGGCGGACTATGGCTACACCTTC
cdr3_aa: CASSFEVGADYGYTF

cdr3_length: 13
d_call: -
v_call: TRBV5-4
clone_size: -
j_call: TRBJ1-3
cdr3_nt: TGTGCCAGCTCGGCAGCATTTGGAAACACCATATATTTT
cdr3_aa: CASSAAFGNTIYF

cdr3_length: 15
d_call: TRBD1
v_call: TRBV6-6
clone_size: -
j_call: TRBJ1-2
cdr3_nt: TGTGCCAGCAGTTACGGGGACAGGGGGAACTATGGCTACACCTTC
cdr3_aa: CASSYGDRGNYGYTF

cdr3_length: 15
d_call: TRBD1
v_call: TRBV2
clone_size: -
j_call: TRBJ1-5
cdr3_nt: TGTGCCAGCAGAACGGACAGGGGTAGCAATCAGCCCCAGCATTTT
cdr3_aa: CASRTDRGSNQPQHF

cdr3_length: 14
d_call: -
v_call: TRBV5-1
clone_size: -
j_call: TRBJ1-4
cdr3_nt: TGCGCCAGCAGCTCACGAGGGGCCGGTGAAAAACTGTTTTTT
cdr3_aa: CASSSRGAGEKLFF

cdr3_length: 14
d_call: -
v_call: TRBV14
clone_size: -
j_call: TRBJ1-4
cdr3_nt: TGTGCCAGCAGCCAAAACACAGGCGTTGAAAAACTGTTTTTT
cdr3_aa: CASSQNTGVEKLFF

cdr3_length: 13
d_call: -
v_call: TRBV10-3
clone_size: once
j_call: TRBJ2-1
cdr3_nt: TGTGCCATCTTGGGGGGGCCCACCAATGAGCAGTTCTTC
cdr3_aa: CAILGGPTNEQFF

cdr3_length: 16
d_call: TRBD2
v_call: TRBV7-2
clone_size: -
j_call: TRBJ2-3
cdr3_nt: TGTGCCAGCAGCTTTTCTAGCGGGGACCGCACAGATACGCAGTATTTT
cdr3_aa: CASSFSSGDRTDTQYF

cdr3_length: 16
d_call: -
v_call: TRBV7-2
clone_size: -
j_call: TRBJ2-2
cdr3_nt: TGTGCCAGCAGCTTAGGACCGGGACTTACCACCGGGGAGCTGTTTTTT
cdr3_aa: CASSLGPGLTTGELFF

cdr3_length: 15
d_call: TRBD2
v_call: TRBV7-9
clone_size: -
j_call: TRBJ2-1
cdr3_nt: TGTGCCAGCAGCCGCCGGGGGGGAACCTACAATGAGCAGTTCTTC
cdr3_aa: CASSRRGGTYNEQFF

cdr3_length: 14
d_call: -
v_call: TRBV28
clone_size: -
j_call: TRBJ2-5
cdr3_nt: TGTGCCAGCAGTTTGATTGATAGAGGGGAGACCCAGTACTTC
cdr3_aa: CASSLIDRGETQYF

cdr3_length: 13
d_call: TRBD1
v_call: TRBV18
clone_size: once
j_call: TRBJ1-2
cdr3_nt: TGTGCCAGCTCACCAGAACAGGGGAACGGCTACACCTTC
cdr3_aa: CASSPEQGNGYTF

cdr3_length: 14
d_call: -
v_call: TRBV5-5
clone_size: few
j_call: TRBJ1-1
cdr3_nt: TGTGCCAGCAGCCCGGGTTTCTCTTCTGCTGAAGCTTTCTTT
cdr3_aa: CASSPGFSSAEAFF

cdr3_length: 15
d_call: -
v_call: TRBV7-2
clone_size: -
j_call: TRBJ1-2
cdr3_nt: TGTGCCAGCAGCCCCCTCGAAGCGGGGGCGGGTGGCTACACCTTC
cdr3_aa: CASSPLEAGAGGYTF

cdr3_length: 15
d_call: -
v_call: TRBV7-2
clone_size: few
j_call: TRBJ1-5
cdr3_nt: TGTGCCAGCAGCCCTCGCGTGGGTGGCAATCAGCCCCAGCATTTT
cdr3_aa: CASSPRVGGNQPQHF

cdr3_length: 15
d_call: TRBD2
v_call: TRBV7-9
clone_size: few
j_call: TRBJ2-2
cdr3_nt: TGTGCCAGCAGCTTGGGACTAGCGGGGACCGGGGAGCTGTTTTTT
cdr3_aa: CASSLGLAGTGELFF

cdr3_length: 16
d_call: TRBD2
v_call: TRBV5-1
clone_size: -
j_call: TRBJ2-2
cdr3_nt: TGCGCCAGCAGATCCGAGCGGGGGGCGAACACCGGGGAGCTGTTTTTT
cdr3_aa: CASRSERGANTGELFF

cdr3_length: 17
d_call: TRBD2
v_call: TRBV7-2
clone_size: -
j_call: TRBJ2-4
cdr3_nt: TGTGCCAGCAGCCAAGGCCTAGCGGCTCTAGCCAAAAACATTCAGTACTTC
cdr3_aa: CASSQGLAALAKNIQYF

cdr3_length: 11
d_call: -
v_call: TRBV30
clone_size: -
j_call: TRBJ2-5
cdr3_nt: TGTGCCTGGAGTGTAGAAGAGACCCAGTACTTC
cdr3_aa: CAWSVEETQYF

cdr3_length: 15
d_call: TRBD1
v_call: TRBV4-1
clone_size: -
j_call: TRBJ1-6
cdr3_nt: TGCGCCAGCAGCGCCCGGACAGGGTTTAATTCACCCCTCCACTTT
cdr3_aa: CASSARTGFNSPLHF

cdr3_length: 14
d_call: TRBD1
v_call: TRBV10-3
clone_size: -
j_call: TRBJ1-4
cdr3_nt: TGTGCCATCAGTACAGGGGGGAAGAATGAAAAACTGTTTTTT
cdr3_aa: CAISTGGKNEKLFF

cdr3_length: 11
d_call: -
v_call: TRBV6-5
clone_size: -
j_call: TRBJ1-4
cdr3_nt: TGTGCCAGCAGTAGAGGGGAAAAACTGTTTTTT
cdr3_aa: CASSRGEKLFF